Following are 27 T cell receptor beta chains from one sample sequenced in a study of memory CD4+ T cells and cytomegalovirus serostatus. Assay used: immunoSEQ multiplex PCR; TCRdb lists only in-frame clones, some missing. Of 40,000 to 55,000 clones detected, over 60% appear once; the ten largest clones hold approximately 1.9%. Single viable CD3+CD4+CD8-CD45RO+ cells were sorted as the memory CD4+ T cells. Sequencing was done on a sample of memory CD4+ T cells from blood. The receptors were gathered from an adult in good health and CMV-seronegative.

V and J are TRBV9 and TRBJ1-4; D unclear. Trimming left V 0 bases short and J 7 bases short, with 10 bases between. This CDR3 region has 14 residues. The V gene's germline CDR1 is SGDLS and CDR2 YYNGEE. The CDR3 loop reads CASSVDTMSEKLFF. The CDR3 nucleotides read TGTGCCAGCAGCGTAGACACGATGAGTGAAAAACTGTTTTTT.

This chain connects TRBV9 to TRBJ2-7, with D tentatively TRBD1 (6 bases). The CDR3 is 15 amino acids. Germline-derived CDR1 and CDR2 are SGDLS and YYNGEE. Trimming took off 0 bases at V and 1 base at J, with 11 bases between the two ends. In DNA form, the CDR3 reads TGTGCCAGCAGCGTAGTTGAGGGGGAGTCCTACGAGCAGTACTTC. Protein product: CASSVVEGESYEQYF. The full variable domain, in which reference TRBV9 and TRBJ2-7 provide the parts outside the CDR3, is DSGVTQTPKHLITATGQRVTLRCSPRSGDLSVYWYQQSLDQGLQFLIQYYNGEERAKGNILERFSAQQFPDLHSELNLSSLELGDSALYFCASSVVEGESYEQYFGPGTRLTVT.

This clone was observed once. The V gene is TRBV29-1, the J gene TRBJ2-5, with TRBD1 matching over 7 bases. CDR1 is SQVTM, CDR2 ANQGSEA, per germline. With V trimmed by 6 bases and J by 0 bases, 13 bases remained unmatched. The CDR3 is 16 amino acids. The CDR3 DNA reads as TGCAGCGTCCCCAGGGGGTCGGTACAGAACCAAGAGACCCAGTACTTC. Translating gives CSVPRGSVQNQETQYF.

This rearrangement joins TRBV7-9 to TRBJ2-7; TRBD2 is a possible D gene (6 bases). Germline CDR1 is SEHNR and CDR2 is FQNEAQ (reference sequence). With 5 bases removed from V and 0 bases from J, the gap between germline ends came to 14 bases. The CDR3 consists of 15 residues. In nucleotides, the CDR3 is TGTGCCAGCAGCCCCCTTGCGGGGAGCTCCTACGAGCAGTACTTC. Amino acid sequence: CASSPLAGSSYEQYF.

The chain uses TRBV7-9 and TRBJ2-1; possible D gene TRBD2, 5 bases. CDR1 and CDR2 from the germline V gene are SEHNR and FQNEAQ (reference sequence). The CDR3 runs to 15 residues. Trimming took off 2 bases at V and 1 base at J, with 9 bases between the two ends. CDR3 sequence (DNA): TGTGCCAGCAGCTTACAGGCGGGTTCCTACAATGAGCAGTTCTTC. This gives the protein CASSLQAGSYNEQFF.

The V and J genes are TRBV6-5 and TRBJ1-1; D might be TRBD1 (6 bases). This CDR3 is 14 amino acids long. The germline gives CDR1 MNHEY, CDR2 SVGAGI. Deletions cut 6 bases from V and 1 base from J, with 12 bases between. The CDR3 loop is CASSLGQRNTEAFF. CDR3 sequence (DNA): TGTGCCAGCAGCCTCGGACAGAGGAACACTGAAGCTTTCTTT.

The chain recombines TRBV29-1 with TRBJ1-2; TRBD1 is a possible D gene (5 bases). The CDR3 has 13 amino acids. Germline-derived CDR1 and CDR2 are SQVTM and ANQGSEA. The V end was cut by 5 bases, the J end by 2 bases, with 12 bases between. This CDR3 reads CSVPGTVNYGYTF. CDR3 in DNA: TGCAGCGTTCCCGGGACGGTAAACTATGGCTACACCTTC. Drawing the rest from reference TRBV29-1 and TRBJ1-2, the complete variable domain is SAVISQKPSRDICQRGTSLTIQCQVDSQVTMMFWYRQQPGQSLTLIATANQGSEATYESGFVIDKFPISRPNLTFSTLTVSNMSPEDSSIYLCSVPGTVNYGYTFGSGTRLTVV.

The chain combines TRBV5-4 with TRBJ1-2; D is undetermined. V was clipped by 5 bases and J by 0 bases, with 11 bases between them. The CDR3 is 14 residues long. Germline V gene sequence: CDR1 SGHNT, CDR2 YYREEE (reference sequence). The CDR3 DNA is TGTGCCAGCAGAGGTGGAGGCGCTAACTATGGCTACACCTTC. Translation gives CASRGGGANYGYTF.

J is TRBJ1-2 and V is TRBV30; the match to TRBD1 covers 9 bases. The germline gives CDR1 GTSNPN, CDR2 SVGIG (reference sequence). The length of the CDR3 is 14 residues. With V trimmed by 2 bases and J by 6 bases, 7 bases remained unmatched. CDR3 region: CAWSSNRGLDGYTF. The CDR3 coding sequence is TGTGCCTGGAGTTCTAACAGGGGGCTGGATGGCTACACCTTC. The full variable domain, its missing parts supplied by reference TRBV30 and TRBJ1-2, is SQTIHQWPATLVQPVGSPLSLECTVEGTSNPNLYWYRQAAGRGLQLLFYSVGIGQISSEVPQNLSASRPQDRQFILSSKKLLLSDSGFYLCAWSSNRGLDGYTFGSGTRLTVV.

This clone was observed a single time. J is TRBJ1-5 and V is TRBV6-1; maybe TRBD1 (5 bases). Per germline, CDR1 MNHNS and CDR2 SASEGT. Trimming shortened V by 5 bases and J by 4 bases, and 9 bases separated the two germline ends. The CDR3 runs to 13 residues. CDR3 residues: CASSRDGNQPQHF. The CDR3 DNA follows: TGTGCCAGCAGTCGGGACGGGAATCAGCCCCAGCATTTT.

In this sample, this clone is medium-sized. The chain recombines TRBV19 with TRBJ1-2; D uncertain. Germline lookup yields CDR1 LNHDA and CDR2 SQIVND (reference sequence). The CDR3 covers 15 residues. The V and J ends lost 4 bases and 4 bases respectively, with 16 bases between them. The CDR3 nucleotides read TGTGCCAGTAGTAGGCCGGACGGTTATCTCTATGGCTACACCTTC. It codes for CASSRPDGYLYGYTF.

The rearrangement uses TRBV9 and TRBJ2-5, with D perhaps being TRBD1 or TRBD2 (6 bases each). This CDR3 spans 16 amino acids. The V end lost 0 bases, the J end lost 7 bases, and 19 bases lay between the germline ends. Germline CDR1 reads SGDLS; CDR2 reads YYNGEE. CDR3 amino acids: CASSVDVGGALGTQYF. Here the CDR3 DNA reads TGTGCCAGCAGCGTAGACGTGGGGGGCGCCCTGGGGACCCAGTACTTC.

This sequence joins TRBV19 and TRBJ1-4; a weak D match, TRBD1 (5 bases). This CDR3 region has 15 residues. V gave up 3 bases and J gave up 3 bases, with 11 bases separating them. Germline CDR1 is LNHDA and CDR2 is SQIVND (reference sequence). The CDR3 loop is CASSIFAGPNEKLFF. For the CDR3, the DNA is TGTGCCAGTAGTATCTTCGCGGGACCTAATGAAAAACTGTTTTTT.

This chain uses TRBV13 with TRBJ2-3, with 12 bases aligning to TRBD2. V was pared by 2 bases and J by 6 bases, with 6 bases of the junction left unmatched. Germline V gene sequence: CDR1 PRHDT, CDR2 FYEKMQ (reference sequence). The CDR3 sequence is 16 residues long. The CDR3 region has the DNA TGTGCCAGCAGCTTACGACTAGCGGGGGTCATGGATACGCAGTATTTT. It yields the protein CASSLRLAGVMDTQYF.

This sequence joins TRBV27 and TRBJ2-7, with TRBD1 matching over 9 bases. CDR1 MNHEY and CDR2 SMNVEV come from the germline V gene (reference sequence). Unmatched junction bases numbered 4, after V lost 3 bases and J lost 1 base. The CDR3 contains 15 residues. The CDR3 coding sequence is TGTGCCAGCAGTTTGGGGGGGACAGGGTCCTACGAGCAGTACTTC. It specifies CASSLGGTGSYEQYF.

Only a few counts were recorded for this clone. CDR3 in DNA: TGTGCCAGCAGAACCGGGACAGTTGGTTTCTCTGGGGCCAACGTCCTGACTTTC. This translates into CASRTGTVGFSGANVLTF. This chain links TRBV7-2 with TRBJ2-6, with 7 nucleotides matching TRBD1. Germline loops: CDR1 SGHTA, CDR2 FQGNSA. Unmatched junction bases numbered 11, after V lost 6 bases and J lost 0 bases. The length of the CDR3 is 18 residues.

This clone showed up just a few times. The gene calls are TRBV19 and TRBJ2-1; TRBD2 is a possible D gene (5 bases). This CDR3 comprises 15 residues. Germline CDR1 reads LNHDA; CDR2 reads SQIVND (reference sequence). V gave up 5 bases and J gave up 0 bases, with 11 bases separating them. CDR3 coding DNA: TGTGCCAGTAGTTTCAGGAGGTACTCCTACAATGAGCAGTTCTTC. As protein: CASSFRRYSYNEQFF.

This sequence joins TRBV15 and TRBJ1-5; 9 nucleotides line up with TRBD1. Germline trimming cut 3 bases from V and 7 bases from J; bases unmatched to any gene: 7. CDR1 and CDR2 from the germline V gene are LNHNV and YYDKDF (reference sequence). This CDR3 spans 15 amino acids. The DNA for the CDR3 is TGTGCCACCAGCAGGTCCCGGGACAGGGTCCAGCCCCAGCATTTT. Its protein product is CATSRSRDRVQPQHF.

The V call is TRBV11-2, the J call TRBJ2-7; TRBD1 agrees at 7 bases. CDR3 length: 14 residues. The junction had 6 bases not matched to a gene; V was cut back by 6 bases and J by 1 base. From germline, CDR1 is SGHAT and CDR2 FQNNGV. CDR3 nucleotide sequence: TGTGCCAGCAGACAGGACAGGTATTCCTACGAGCAGTACTTC. It codes for CASRQDRYSYEQYF.

The J gene is TRBJ2-3, the V gene TRBV9; D perhaps matches TRBD1 (5 bases). Deletions cut 0 bases from V and 1 base from J, with 6 bases between. CDR1 SGDLS and CDR2 YYNGEE come from the germline V gene. The CDR3 is 14 amino acids. The CDR3 DNA reads as TGTGCCAGCAGCGTAGAGACAGGCACAGATACGCAGTATTTT. Translation gives CASSVETGTDTQYF.

The rearrangement uses TRBV30 and TRBJ1-6; 7 bases map to TRBD1. The CDR3 spans 16 residues. V lost 0 bases to trimming and J lost 4 bases; unmatched junction nucleotides: 6. Germline V CDR1 and CDR2: GTSNPN, SVGIG (reference sequence). CDR3 nucleotide sequence: TGTGCCTGGAGTGTAAAGGGGGGACAGTATAATTCACCCCTCCACTTT. Translating gives CAWSVKGGQYNSPLHF.

J is TRBJ1-4 and V is TRBV6-5; D is ambiguous. V was trimmed by 6 bases and J by 5 bases, leaving 10 bases between them. The CDR3 runs 13 residues. The germline CDR1 and CDR2 sequences are MNHEY and SVGAGI. The chain's CDR3 is CASRDGRNEKLFF. The CDR3 DNA sequence: TGTGCCAGCAGGGACGGAAGGAATGAAAAACTGTTTTTT.

V usage is TRBV5-4 and J usage is TRBJ1-4, with 9 bases lining up with TRBD1. The CDR3 contains 15 residues. CDR1 and CDR2 (germline): SGHNT, YYREEE (reference sequence). With V trimmed by 4 bases and J by 6 bases, 7 bases remained unmatched. CDR3 protein: CASSPDRGSYEKLFF. CDR3 coding DNA: TGTGCCAGCAGCCCGGACAGGGGCTCTTATGAAAAACTGTTTTTT.

The chain recombines TRBV9 with TRBJ2-3; weak D call: TRBD2 (5 bases). V was trimmed by 0 bases and J by 2 bases, leaving 7 bases between them. The V gene's germline CDR1 is SGDLS and CDR2 YYNGEE. This CDR3 contains 14 residues. Here the CDR3 DNA reads TGTGCCAGCAGCGTAGCGGGGTTCACAGATACGCAGTATTTT. It codes for CASSVAGFTDTQYF.

The chain combines TRBV9 with TRBJ2-5; D is unresolved. Trimming stripped 3 bases from V and 5 bases from J, with 8 bases between. The length of the CDR3 is 12 residues. Germline loops: CDR1 SGDLS, CDR2 YYNGEE. DNA for the CDR3: TGTGCCAGCAGCGCCAATTCGGAGACCCAGTACTTC. It codes for CASSANSETQYF. The full variable domain, rest sourced from reference TRBV9 and TRBJ2-5, is DSGVTQTPKHLITATGQRVTLRCSPRSGDLSVYWYQQSLDQGLQFLIQYYNGEERAKGNILERFSAQQFPDLHSELNLSSLELGDSALYFCASSANSETQYFGPGTRLLVL.

The rearrangement joins TRBV6-1 to TRBJ2-3, with D tentatively TRBD2 (5 bases). Per germline, CDR1 MNHNS and CDR2 SASEGT. V gave up 2 bases and J gave up 0 bases, with 9 bases separating them. The CDR3 runs to 15 residues. DNA for the CDR3: TGTGCCAGCAGTGAAATCAGGACTAGCACAGATACGCAGTATTTT. Encoded protein: CASSEIRTSTDTQYF.

Concerning this clone: Other DNA sequences in the same sample also yield this CDR3. V gene TRBV19 combines with J gene TRBJ1-2; TRBD1 aligns across 8 bases. This CDR3 is 13 amino acids long. The V gene's germline CDR1 is LNHDA and CDR2 SQIVND (reference sequence). Trimming removed 5 bases from V and 8 bases from J; junction bases left unmatched: 7. The CDR3 loop reads CASSPGQGRGYTF. Written as DNA, the CDR3 is TGTGCCAGTAGTCCAGGACAGGGCCGCGGCTACACCTTC.